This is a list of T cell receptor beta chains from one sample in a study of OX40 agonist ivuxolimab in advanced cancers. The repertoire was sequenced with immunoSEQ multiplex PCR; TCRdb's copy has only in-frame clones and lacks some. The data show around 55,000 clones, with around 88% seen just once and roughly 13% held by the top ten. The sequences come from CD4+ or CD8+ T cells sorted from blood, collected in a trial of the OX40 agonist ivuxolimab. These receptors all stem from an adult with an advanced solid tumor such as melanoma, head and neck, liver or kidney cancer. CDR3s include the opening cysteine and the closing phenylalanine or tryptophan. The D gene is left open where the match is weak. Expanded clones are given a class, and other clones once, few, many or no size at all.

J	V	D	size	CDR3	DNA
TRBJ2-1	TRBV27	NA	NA	CASSWELSGNEQFF	TGTGCCAGCAGTTGGGAGCTGTCGGGCAATGAGCAGTTCTTC
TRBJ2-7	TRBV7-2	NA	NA	CASSLPAYEQYF	TGTGCCAGCAGCTTGCCCGCCTACGAGCAGTACTTC
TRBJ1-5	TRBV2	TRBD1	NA	CASPGTGVSNQPQHF	TGTGCCAGTCCCGGGACAGGGGTTAGCAATCAGCCCCAGCATTTT
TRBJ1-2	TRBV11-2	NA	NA	CASSPHDYGYTF	TGTGCCAGCAGCCCCCACGACTATGGCTACACCTTC
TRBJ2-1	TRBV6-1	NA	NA	CASRASLWEQFF	TGTGCCAGCAGGGCTAGCCTATGGGAGCAGTTCTTC
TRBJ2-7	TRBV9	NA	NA	CASSVAGEGVYSYEQYF	TGTGCCAGCAGCGTAGCCGGGGAAGGGGTCTACTCCTACGAGCAGTACTTC
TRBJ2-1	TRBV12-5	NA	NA	CASGLNVVSEQFF	TGTGCTAGTGGTTTGAACGTGGTATCTGAGCAGTTCTTC
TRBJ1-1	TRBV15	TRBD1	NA	CATSAGGRTEAFF	TGTGCCACCAGCGCAGGGGGCCGGACTGAAGCTTTCTTT
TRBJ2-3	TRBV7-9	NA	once	CASSSRTGSTDTQYF	TGTGCCAGCAGCTCTAGGACTGGCAGCACAGATACGCAGTATTTT
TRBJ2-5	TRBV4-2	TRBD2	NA	CASSQDWGGGASETQYF	TGTGCCAGCAGCCAAGATTGGGGCGGGGGGGCTTCGGAGACCCAGTACTTC